This TCR beta chain was captured by sequencing in a study of T cells after yellow fever vaccination. Points from the study as a whole: Among all clonotypes, a small share was observed in both CD4 and CD8 compartments. FACS-sorted repertoires could harbor abundant contaminating bulk-population clonotypes.

With regard to this clonotype: Its target is unknown.

Synthesis of TCR cDNA relied on 5'RACE template switching, which attached a universal primer site and UMIs. TCRdb ran MiXCR on the 5' RACE reads and lists one entry per CDR3 protein. Of about 300,000 distinct CDR3 sequences listed, approximately 10% are singletons. The sequences come from CD4+ T cells sorted from PBMCs, collected 5 days after the yellow fever booster vaccination. The clonotype originates from a man aged 18-30 years who received the YFV17D yellow fever vaccine.

The CDR3 nucleotides read TGCGCCAGCAGCTCCCCCGGGACAGGGGAGTTCGGAGCTTTCTTT. It encodes CASSSPGTGEFGAFF. V usage is TRBV5-1 and J usage is TRBJ1-1; TRBD1 agrees at 10 bases. Germline assignment: CDR1 SGHRS and CDR2 YFSETQ. The CDR3 runs to 15 residues. J gave up 10 bases and V 3 bases, and 12 bases lay outside the gene matches. Full variable domain (outside the CDR3, taken from reference TRBV5-1 and TRBJ1-1): KAGVTQTPRYLIKTRGQQVTLSCSPISGHRSVSWYQQTPGQGLQFLFEYFSETQRNKGNFPGRFSGRQFSNSRSEMNVSTLELGDSALYLCASSSPGTGEFGAFFGQGTRLTVV.